The clone carrying this TCR beta chain was seen only a few times. The sample originates from a study of blood T cell repertoires in COVID-19. Study in general: Collection of acute and convalescent COVID-19 samples took place in the United States, Italy and Spain. From T cells, B-cell-depleted T cells, or PBMCs came the material, which was cDNA or gDNA.

In the source study's methods: Cell counts per sample came from amplifying reference gene primers. Using immunoSEQ multiplex PCR, the repertoire was profiled, and TCRdb retains in-frame clones only, with some absent. For V, J and clone size, that table is used; D and trimming come from the DNA. Of under 85,000 clones in the sample, 60% to 85% were seen once. The CDR3 totals 14 residues. Unmatched junction bases numbered 4, after V lost 3 bases and J lost 2 bases. In germline, CDR1 is LGHNA, CDR2 YNFKEQ. The sample taken for sequencing was peripheral blood. The chain combines TRBV4-2 with TRBJ2-7; 7 bases are a match to TRBD1. The source of this sequence is a human donor in a cohort sampled during active COVID-19. For the CDR3, the DNA is TGTGCCAGCAGCCAGTACAGGGGCCCCTACGAGCAGTACTTC. The encoded protein is CASSQYRGPYEQYF.